Shown below are 6 T cell receptor beta chains from a single sample sequenced in a study of cytomegalovirus exposure and HLA in healthy donors. Primers for the PCR totalled 60 Vbeta and 13 Jbeta. Only in-frame clones appear in the TCRdb table, and some are missing; sequencing was by immunoSEQ multiplex PCR. The listing contains tens of thousands of clones. The sample was PBMCs. Receptors originate from a male donor in good health and CMV-seronegative.

This chain uses TRBV15 with TRBJ1-1; D gene unclear. The CDR3 consists of 17 residues. Germline V gene data show CDR1 as LNHNV and CDR2 as YYDKDF (reference sequence). V was trimmed by 0 bases and J by 1 base, leaving 15 bases between them. The CDR3 nucleotides read TGTGCCACCAGCAGAGATCTTTTTCGGGAGGAGAACACTGAAGCTTTCTTT. It translates to CATSRDLFREENTEAFF.

The rearrangement uses TRBV5-1 and TRBJ2-2, with D tentatively TRBD2 (6 bases). Trimming pared 2 bases from V and 5 bases from J, leaving 10 bases between. Germline lookup yields CDR1 SGHRS and CDR2 YFSETQ. The CDR3 is made up of 14 amino acids. Written as DNA, the CDR3 is TGCGCCAGCAGCTTCCAGGGAGGAACCGGGGAGCTGTTTTTT. Encoded protein: CASSFQGGTGELFF.

The V call is TRBV12-5, the J call TRBJ1-1; tentatively, D is TRBD1 (6 bases). The germline V gene encodes CDR1 LGHNT and CDR2 FRNRAP. V was pared by 3 bases and J by 8 bases, with 10 bases between. This CDR3 contains 12 residues. The CDR3 here is CASGFPQGEAFF. The CDR3 coding sequence is TGTGCTAGTGGTTTCCCACAGGGCGAAGCTTTCTTT.

The V gene is TRBV25-1, the J gene TRBJ1-2; D perhaps matches TRBD1 (6 bases). Germline CDR1 and CDR2: MGHDK and SYGVNS. The CDR3 loop spans 14 amino acids. The ends were cut back, 4 bases at V and 6 bases at J, with 15 bases in the middle. This chain's CDR3 is CASSAGTLRDGYTF. CDR3 coding DNA: TGTGCCAGCAGTGCGGGGACACTCAGGGATGGCTACACCTTC.

The J gene is TRBJ2-7, the V gene TRBV7-8; TRBD2 matches 7 bases. The CDR3 is made up of 12 amino acids. The germline V gene has CDR1 SGHVS and CDR2 FQNEAQ. J gave up 7 bases and V 7 bases, and 7 bases lay outside the gene matches. The CDR3 DNA reads as TGTGCCAGCAACATGGGGGGGGGAGAGCAGTACTTC. Translating it yields CASNMGGGEQYF.

CDR3 residues: CASSFGGESYNEQFF. For the CDR3, the DNA is TGTGCCAGCAGCTTCGGGGGGGAGTCCTACAATGAGCAGTTCTTC. The chain recombines TRBV7-9 with TRBJ2-1; the match to TRBD2 covers 8 bases. The CDR3 is 15 residues long. After removal of 3 bases from V and 1 base from J, the junction contained 2 bases not matched to a gene. The germline CDR1 and CDR2 sequences are SEHNR and FQNEAQ (reference sequence).